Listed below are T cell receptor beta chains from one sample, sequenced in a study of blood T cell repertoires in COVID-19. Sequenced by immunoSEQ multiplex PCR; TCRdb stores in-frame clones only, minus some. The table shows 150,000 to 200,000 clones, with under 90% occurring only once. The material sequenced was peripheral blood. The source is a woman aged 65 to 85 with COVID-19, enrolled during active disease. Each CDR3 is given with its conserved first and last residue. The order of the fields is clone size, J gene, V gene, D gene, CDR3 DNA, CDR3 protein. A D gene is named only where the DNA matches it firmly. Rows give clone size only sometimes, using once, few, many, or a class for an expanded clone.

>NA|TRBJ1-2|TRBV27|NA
TGTGCCAGCAGTTTTGTTGGAGACAGGCTTACTGGCTACACCTTC
CASSFVGDRLTGYTF
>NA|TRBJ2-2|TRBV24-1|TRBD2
TGTGCCACCGGGGCGGAAGCGGGAGCACTGAAGGCCGGGGAGCTGTTTTTT
CATGAEAGALKAGELFF
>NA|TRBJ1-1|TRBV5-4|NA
TGTGCCAGCAGTAAGGTCGGGGTTTATGAAGCTTTCTTT
CASSKVGVYEAFF
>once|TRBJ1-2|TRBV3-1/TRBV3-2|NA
TGTGCCAGCAGCTGGGCCATGGCGAGACATGGCTACACCTTC
CASSWAMARHGYTF
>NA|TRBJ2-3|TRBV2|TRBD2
TGTGCCAGCAGTGATGGGGGGGGAAGGGAGACAGATACGCAGTATTTT
CASSDGGGRETDTQYF
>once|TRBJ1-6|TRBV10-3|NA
TGTGCCATCAGTGCGGACAGCGTTTCACCCCTCCACTTT
CAISADSVSPLHF
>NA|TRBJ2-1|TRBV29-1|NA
TGCAGCGTGGCGAGGGGGTTATTCGAGTTCTTC
CSVARGLFEFF
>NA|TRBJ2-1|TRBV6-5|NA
TGTGCCAGCAGTTACAGGGGTGAGCAGTTCTTC
CASSYRGEQFF
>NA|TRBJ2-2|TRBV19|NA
TGTGCCAGTAGTATAGGAGGCAGGGGGGCCGGGGAGCTGTTTTTT
CASSIGGRGAGELFF
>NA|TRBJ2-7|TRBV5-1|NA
TGCGCCAGCAGCTTGGGTTGGGGCGGCGACGAGCAGTACTTC
CASSLGWGGDEQYF
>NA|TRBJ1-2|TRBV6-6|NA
TGTGCCAGCAGTTACGAAGCCTATGGCTACACCTTC
CASSYEAYGYTF
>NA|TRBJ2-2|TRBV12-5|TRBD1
TGTGCTAGTGATTCTGGGACAGTCTTGTCTGGGGAGCTGTTTTTT
CASDSGTVLSGELFF
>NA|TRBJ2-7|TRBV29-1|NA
TGCAGCGTCCTGGACAGTATGGACTACGAGCAGTACTTC
CSVLDSMDYEQYF
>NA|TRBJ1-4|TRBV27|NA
TGTGCCAGCAGCCCGGACATCCAGAAACTGTTTTTT
CASSPDIQKLFF
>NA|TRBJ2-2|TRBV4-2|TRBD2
TGTGCCAGCAGCCAAGACGGGACTAGCGGGGGCACCGGGGAGCTGTTTTTT
CASSQDGTSGGTGELFF